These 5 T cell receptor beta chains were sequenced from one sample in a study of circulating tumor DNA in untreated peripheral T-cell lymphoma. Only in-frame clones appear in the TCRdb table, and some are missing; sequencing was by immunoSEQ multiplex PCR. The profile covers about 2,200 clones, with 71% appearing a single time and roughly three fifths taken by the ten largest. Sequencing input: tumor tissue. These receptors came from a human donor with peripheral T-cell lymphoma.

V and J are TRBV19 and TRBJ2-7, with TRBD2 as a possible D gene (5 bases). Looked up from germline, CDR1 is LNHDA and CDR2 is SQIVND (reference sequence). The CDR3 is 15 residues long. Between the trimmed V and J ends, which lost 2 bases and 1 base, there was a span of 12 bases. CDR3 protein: CASSISGGGSYEQYF. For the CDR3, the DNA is TGTGCCAGTAGTATAAGCGGCGGCGGATCCTACGAGCAGTACTTC.

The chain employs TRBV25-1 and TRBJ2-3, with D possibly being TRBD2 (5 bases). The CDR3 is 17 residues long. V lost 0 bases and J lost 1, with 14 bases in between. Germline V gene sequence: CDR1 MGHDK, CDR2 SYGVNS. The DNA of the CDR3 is TGTGCCAGCAGTGAATATATCCTCCGCGGGCGCACAGATACGCAGTATTTT. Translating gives CASSEYILRGRTDTQYF.

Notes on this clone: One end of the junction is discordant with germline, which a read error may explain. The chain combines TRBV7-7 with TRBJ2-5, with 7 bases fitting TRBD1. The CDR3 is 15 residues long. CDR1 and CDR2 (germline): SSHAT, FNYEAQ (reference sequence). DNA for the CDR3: TGTACCAGCAGTAGGACAGGCCTAGGGGGAGAGACCCAGTACTTC. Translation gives CTSSRTGLGGETQYF.

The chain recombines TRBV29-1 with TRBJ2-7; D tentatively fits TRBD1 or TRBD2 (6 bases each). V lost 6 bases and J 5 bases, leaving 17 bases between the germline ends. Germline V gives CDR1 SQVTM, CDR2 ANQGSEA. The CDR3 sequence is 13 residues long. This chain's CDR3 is CSVRSRGEDEQYF. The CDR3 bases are TGCAGCGTGAGGTCGAGGGGGGAGGACGAGCAGTACTTC.

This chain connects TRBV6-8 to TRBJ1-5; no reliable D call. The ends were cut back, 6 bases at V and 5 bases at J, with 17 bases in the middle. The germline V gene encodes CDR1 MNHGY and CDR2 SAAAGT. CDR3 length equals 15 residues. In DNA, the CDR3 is TGTGCCAGCAGCCCTGATTTAAATTGGGATCAGCCCCAGCATTTT. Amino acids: CASSPDLNWDQPQHF.